Given below is one T cell receptor (beta chain) in context. This clone appeared once. What this receptor recognizes is not known. No base qualities exist here, and no much larger clone lies one base off it. These data belong to a study of control samples from healthy donors and cancer patients (dated by TCRdb to the early 2020s). The library came from the immunoSEQ multiplex PCR assay. What TCRdb holds here is the immuneACCESS table cut down to in-frame rearrangements. Part of the clones is not present; checked against another copy, under half of the missing clones reflect an unresolved V gene, and the others are unexplained. The table for this sample lists roughly 130,000 clones; around nine tenths of them were counted only once. The ten largest clones add up to 8.5% to 9.5% of the sample. CDR1 SGDLS and CDR2 YYNGEE were looked up in the germline V gene. The V end loses 0 bases and the J end loses 2 bases, and a stretch of 12 bases separates them. The CDR3 numbers 15 residues from cysteine through phenylalanine. Just the 45-base CDR3 DNA is kept, in frame starting at base 1.

Recombination connected TRBV9 to TRBJ2-7; TRBD1 is perhaps the D gene, given 6 matching bases. The source material was blood. The source is a young woman in good health. The DNA sequence is given as TGTGCCAGCAGCGTAGGCTTAGGGGGAGCCTACGAGCAGTACTTC. Protein translation: CASSVGLGGAYEQYF.